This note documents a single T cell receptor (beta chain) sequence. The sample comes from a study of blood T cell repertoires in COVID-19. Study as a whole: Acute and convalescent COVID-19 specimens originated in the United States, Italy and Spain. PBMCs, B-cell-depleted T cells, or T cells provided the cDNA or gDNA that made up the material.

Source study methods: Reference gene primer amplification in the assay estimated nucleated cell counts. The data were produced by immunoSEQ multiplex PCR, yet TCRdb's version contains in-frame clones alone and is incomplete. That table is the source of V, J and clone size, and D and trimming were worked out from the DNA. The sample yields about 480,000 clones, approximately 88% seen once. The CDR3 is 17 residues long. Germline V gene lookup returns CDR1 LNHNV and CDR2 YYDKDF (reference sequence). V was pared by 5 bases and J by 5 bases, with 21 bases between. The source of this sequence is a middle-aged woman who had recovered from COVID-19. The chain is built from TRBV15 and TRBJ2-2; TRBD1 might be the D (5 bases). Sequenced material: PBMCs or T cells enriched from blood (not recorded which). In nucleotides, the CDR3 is TGTGCCACCAGCGATCGTTCAGGGCCCTCGAGAACCGGGGAGCTGTTTTTT. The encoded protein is CATSDRSGPSRTGELFF.